This TCR beta chain stems from a study of cytomegalovirus exposure and HLA in healthy donors. Points from the study as a whole: The authors confirmed in vitro that three CMV-associated chains were specific for CMV antigens. The study listed about 150 cytomegalovirus-associated TCR beta chains.

A word on this clone: The antigen remains undetermined.

Only in-frame clones appear in the TCRdb table, and some are missing; sequencing was by immunoSEQ multiplex PCR. The table includes about 160,000 clones, 70% to 90% detected once. Separate from the 666-subject first cohort, the roughly 120-subject validation cohort was the one that the donors belonged to. The clonotype was recovered from a man aged 25 to 40 in good health and CMV-seropositive. The sequenced material came from PBMCs.

The CDR3 sequence: CASRKEGASGNTIYF. In DNA form, the CDR3 reads TGTGCCAGCCGTAAGGAGGGGGCCTCTGGAAACACCATATATTTT. The V and J genes are TRBV25-1 and TRBJ1-3; 7 bases line up with TRBD1. Germline assignment: CDR1 MGHDK and CDR2 SYGVNS. J was trimmed by 0 bases and V by 8 bases; bases with no gene match: 7. This CDR3 region has 15 residues.